This T cell receptor (beta chain) was retrieved from a study of blood T cell repertoires in COVID-19. Study information: T cells, B-cell-depleted T cells, or PBMCs supplied cDNA or gDNA.

Per the original methods: Researchers report that nucleated cell counts were estimated from reference gene primer amplification. Only in-frame clones appear in the TCRdb table, and some are missing; sequencing was by immunoSEQ multiplex PCR. The V and J calls and clone size are taken from that table; D and trimming were inferred from the DNA. The sample contains about 230,000 clones, over 75% of which appear only once. Germline V gene data show CDR1 as SGHRS and CDR2 as YFSETQ. The CDR3 is made up of 13 amino acids. Trimming took 3 bases from V and 3 from J, leaving 8 bases between them. The count of this clone is one.

This chain links TRBV5-1 with TRBJ2-3; the D gene is possibly TRBD2 (6 bases). This receptor was taken from a woman at least 80 years old with acute or convalescent COVID-19. What was sequenced was peripheral blood. The CDR3 sequence: CASSSLATDTQYF. DNA for the CDR3: TGCGCCAGCAGCTCACTAGCAACAGATACGCAGTATTTT.